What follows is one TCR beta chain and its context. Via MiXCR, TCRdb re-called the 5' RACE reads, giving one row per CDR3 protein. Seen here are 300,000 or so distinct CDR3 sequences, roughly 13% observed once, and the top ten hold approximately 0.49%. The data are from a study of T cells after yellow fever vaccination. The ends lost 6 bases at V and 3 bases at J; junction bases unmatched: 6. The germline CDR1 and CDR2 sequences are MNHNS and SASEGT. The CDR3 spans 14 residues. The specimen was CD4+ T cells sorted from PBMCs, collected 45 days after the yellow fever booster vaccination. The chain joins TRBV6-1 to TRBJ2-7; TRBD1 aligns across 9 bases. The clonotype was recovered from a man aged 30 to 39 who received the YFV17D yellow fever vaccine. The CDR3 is CASSLPDRGYEQYF. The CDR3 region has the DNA TGTGCCAGCAGCCTCCCGGACAGGGGCTACGAGCAGTACTTC.